The rows below give T cell receptor beta chains drawn from one sample of a study of cytomegalovirus exposure and HLA in healthy donors. Clones were sequenced by immunoSEQ multiplex PCR, and TCRdb holds only the in-frame ones, with some missing. The sample has around 210,000 clones; 65% to 85% are singletons. Sequenced input: PBMCs. These receptors all stem from a woman in her thirties in good health and CMV-seronegative. CDR3s include the opening cysteine and the closing phenylalanine or tryptophan. D genes are given only for firm matches. Not every row has a clone size; where given, it reads once, few, many or a size class.

cdr3_nt: TGTGCCAGCAGCTTCTCTCTAACTAGCGGGGGGGCAGGCGGGGAGCTGTTTTTT
cdr3_aa: CASSFSLTSGGAGGELFF
d_call: TRBD2
clone_size: .
j_call: TRBJ2-2
v_call: TRBV5-6

cdr3_nt: TGTGCCTGGAGTGTAGGGGGTACCGGGGAGCTGTTTTTT
cdr3_aa: CAWSVGGTGELFF
d_call: .
clone_size: .
j_call: TRBJ2-2
v_call: TRBV30

cdr3_nt: TGTGCCAGTACCCCACTAGCGGGGGGGGAGACCCAGTACTTC
cdr3_aa: CASTPLAGGETQYF
d_call: TRBD2
clone_size: once
j_call: TRBJ2-5
v_call: TRBV19

cdr3_nt: TGTGCCAGCAGCTTGGGGACAGGGAATAAACAGTACTTC
cdr3_aa: CASSLGTGNKQYF
d_call: TRBD1
clone_size: .
j_call: TRBJ2-7
v_call: TRBV7-9

cdr3_nt: TGTGCCACCATCAACGTCAGGGTCTCGAACACCGGGGAGCTGTTTTTT
cdr3_aa: CATINVRVSNTGELFF
d_call: .
clone_size: once
j_call: TRBJ2-2
v_call: TRBV15

cdr3_nt: TGTGCCAGCAGCTTAGAACAGGGGGTTGGGTTGTACGAGCAGTACTTC
cdr3_aa: CASSLEQGVGLYEQYF
d_call: TRBD1
clone_size: .
j_call: TRBJ2-7
v_call: TRBV7-2

cdr3_nt: TGTGCCAGCTCACCACGAGGGGGCGCATTGACTACCTTC
cdr3_aa: CASSPRGGALTTF
d_call: TRBD1
clone_size: .
j_call: TRBJ1-2
v_call: TRBV18

cdr3_nt: TGTGCCAGCAGTTCGGGGGGTAAGCGTGAAAAACTGTTTTTT
cdr3_aa: CASSSGGKREKLFF
d_call: .
clone_size: .
j_call: TRBJ1-4
v_call: TRBV6-5

cdr3_nt: TGTGCCAGCAGCTCTCGACTAGCGGGAGGCTATGAGCAGTTCTTC
cdr3_aa: CASSSRLAGGYEQFF
d_call: TRBD2
clone_size: .
j_call: TRBJ2-1
v_call: TRBV13

cdr3_nt: TGCGCCAGCAGCTTAGCGGGGACCTACGAGCAGTACTTC
cdr3_aa: CASSLAGTYEQYF
d_call: TRBD2
clone_size: once
j_call: TRBJ2-7
v_call: TRBV5-1

cdr3_nt: TGTGCCAGCAGCTATTCGGGGTTCGGTTTGGGTGAGCAGTTCTTC
cdr3_aa: CASSYSGFGLGEQFF
d_call: .
clone_size: once
j_call: TRBJ2-1
v_call: TRBV5-6

cdr3_nt: TGTGCCAGCAGCTTGGATGGACAGATGAACACTGAAGCTTTCTTT
cdr3_aa: CASSLDGQMNTEAFF
d_call: .
clone_size: few
j_call: TRBJ1-1
v_call: TRBV5-4

cdr3_nt: TGTGCCAGCAGCCAACTATTCGACAGGGAGTTAGGTAATGAGCAGTTCTTC
cdr3_aa: CASSQLFDRELGNEQFF
d_call: TRBD1
clone_size: .
j_call: TRBJ2-1
v_call: TRBV4-2

cdr3_nt: TGTGCCTGGAGTGGGGAGGTGACAGATACGCAGTATTTT
cdr3_aa: CAWSGEVTDTQYF
d_call: .
clone_size: .
j_call: TRBJ2-3
v_call: TRBV30

cdr3_nt: TGCGCCAGCAGCTTGAAGGGACAGAGGAACACTGAAGCTTTCTTT
cdr3_aa: CASSLKGQRNTEAFF
d_call: TRBD1
clone_size: .
j_call: TRBJ1-1
v_call: TRBV5-1

cdr3_nt: TGCAGCGTTGCAGGGACAGGGAAATCTAATGAAAAACTGTTTTTT
cdr3_aa: CSVAGTGKSNEKLFF
d_call: TRBD1
clone_size: .
j_call: TRBJ1-4
v_call: TRBV29-1

cdr3_nt: TGTGCCAGCAGACCTGAGGGGGCGGCTTTCTATGGCTACACCTTC
cdr3_aa: CASRPEGAAFYGYTF
d_call: TRBD1
clone_size: .
j_call: TRBJ1-2
v_call: TRBV9

cdr3_nt: TGTGCCAGCAGTTTAGACAGTCACCCCTCTGGAAACACCATATATTTT
cdr3_aa: CASSLDSHPSGNTIYF
d_call: .
clone_size: .
j_call: TRBJ1-3
v_call: TRBV27

cdr3_nt: TGTGCCAGCAGTTCCGGGACAGGCATCTCGAGGGAGCAGTTCTTC
cdr3_aa: CASSSGTGISREQFF
d_call: TRBD1
clone_size: once
j_call: TRBJ2-1
v_call: TRBV27

cdr3_nt: TGTGCCAGTAGTATGGGGACAGGAAAAAATGCGGGGCTTGGCTACACCTTC
cdr3_aa: CASSMGTGKNAGLGYTF
d_call: TRBD1
clone_size: .
j_call: TRBJ1-2
v_call: TRBV19

cdr3_nt: TGTGCCAGCGGCTCCCGGGACAGCTACGAGCAGTACTTC
cdr3_aa: CASGSRDSYEQYF
d_call: TRBD1
clone_size: .
j_call: TRBJ2-7
v_call: TRBV5-4

cdr3_nt: TGTGCCAGCAGTTACTGGGCAGGGGAGGGGCAAGAGCAGTACTTC
cdr3_aa: CASSYWAGEGQEQYF
d_call: .
clone_size: .
j_call: TRBJ2-7
v_call: TRBV6-5

cdr3_nt: TGTGCCAGCAGCCTAAACAGGGTTTCGTACGAGCAGTACTTC
cdr3_aa: CASSLNRVSYEQYF
d_call: .
clone_size: .
j_call: TRBJ2-7
v_call: TRBV5-6

cdr3_nt: TGCAGCGGAGGTGGGAACACTGAAGCTTTCTTT
cdr3_aa: CSGGGNTEAFF
d_call: .
clone_size: .
j_call: TRBJ1-1
v_call: TRBV29-1

cdr3_nt: TGTGCCAGCTCACCATCGAGCACTCAGCCCCAGCATTTT
cdr3_aa: CASSPSSTQPQHF
d_call: .
clone_size: .
j_call: TRBJ1-5
v_call: TRBV18

cdr3_nt: TGTGCCAGCAGCCCCGGGTACGCCCAAGAGACCCAGTACTTC
cdr3_aa: CASSPGYAQETQYF
d_call: .
clone_size: .
j_call: TRBJ2-5
v_call: TRBV7-9

cdr3_nt: TGCGCCAGCAGCCAAGTTTGGCAGGGTTCTGGGGCCAACGTCCTGACTTTC
cdr3_aa: CASSQVWQGSGANVLTF
d_call: .
clone_size: .
j_call: TRBJ2-6
v_call: TRBV4-1

cdr3_nt: TGTGCCAGCAGTGAAAACAGGGATAATCAGCCCCAGCATTTT
cdr3_aa: CASSENRDNQPQHF
d_call: .
clone_size: .
j_call: TRBJ1-5
v_call: TRBV2

cdr3_nt: TGTGCCAGCTCACCCTCTCTAACAGATACGCAGTATTTT
cdr3_aa: CASSPSLTDTQYF
d_call: .
clone_size: .
j_call: TRBJ2-3
v_call: TRBV18

cdr3_nt: TGTGCCTGGAGTGTTCACCCAGCTGGGGCCAACGTCCTGACTTTC
cdr3_aa: CAWSVHPAGANVLTF
d_call: .
clone_size: .
j_call: TRBJ2-6
v_call: TRBV30

cdr3_nt: TGTGCCAGCAGTTTGGGGCTTATCCAGTACTTC
cdr3_aa: CASSLGLIQYF
d_call: .
clone_size: .
j_call: TRBJ2-7
v_call: TRBV27

cdr3_nt: TGCGCCAGCAGCTGGGCGGCGGACAGCGGATATGGCTACACCTTC
cdr3_aa: CASSWAADSGYGYTF
d_call: .
clone_size: .
j_call: TRBJ1-2
v_call: TRBV5-1

cdr3_nt: TGTGCCAGCAGCCAGGGCGCCAGCCTACTCTATGGCTACACCTTC
cdr3_aa: CASSQGASLLYGYTF
d_call: .
clone_size: .
j_call: TRBJ1-2
v_call: TRBV9

cdr3_nt: TGTGCCAGCAGCAAACTAGCGGGCTCCTACGAGCAGTACTTC
cdr3_aa: CASSKLAGSYEQYF
d_call: .
clone_size: .
j_call: TRBJ2-7
v_call: TRBV21-1

cdr3_nt: TGCGCCAGCAGCCCCAAGTTTGGCGCGGGCCCAGATGAGCAGTTCTTC
cdr3_aa: CASSPKFGAGPDEQFF
d_call: .
clone_size: .
j_call: TRBJ2-1
v_call: TRBV4-1

cdr3_nt: TGTGCCAGCAGCTTGGCTCTAGGCCGGTCCTACAATGAGCAGTTCTTC
cdr3_aa: CASSLALGRSYNEQFF
d_call: .
clone_size: .
j_call: TRBJ2-1
v_call: TRBV5-4

cdr3_nt: TGTGCCAGCTTTCGTAACACTGAAGCTTTCTTT
cdr3_aa: CASFRNTEAFF
d_call: .
clone_size: .
j_call: TRBJ1-1
v_call: TRBV27

cdr3_nt: TGTGCCAGCAGCTTTGGGGGCTCCTACTCTGGGGCCAACGTCCTGACTTTC
cdr3_aa: CASSFGGSYSGANVLTF
d_call: .
clone_size: few
j_call: TRBJ2-6
v_call: TRBV7-9

cdr3_nt: TGCGCCAGCCGAGGACAGCGGGGGAACCAAGAGACCCAGTACTTC
cdr3_aa: CASRGQRGNQETQYF
d_call: TRBD2
clone_size: .
j_call: TRBJ2-5
v_call: TRBV5-1

cdr3_nt: TGTGCCTGTCAAGTTTCGCGGAAGACTGAAGCTTTCTTT
cdr3_aa: CACQVSRKTEAFF
d_call: .
clone_size: few
j_call: TRBJ1-1
v_call: TRBV6-1